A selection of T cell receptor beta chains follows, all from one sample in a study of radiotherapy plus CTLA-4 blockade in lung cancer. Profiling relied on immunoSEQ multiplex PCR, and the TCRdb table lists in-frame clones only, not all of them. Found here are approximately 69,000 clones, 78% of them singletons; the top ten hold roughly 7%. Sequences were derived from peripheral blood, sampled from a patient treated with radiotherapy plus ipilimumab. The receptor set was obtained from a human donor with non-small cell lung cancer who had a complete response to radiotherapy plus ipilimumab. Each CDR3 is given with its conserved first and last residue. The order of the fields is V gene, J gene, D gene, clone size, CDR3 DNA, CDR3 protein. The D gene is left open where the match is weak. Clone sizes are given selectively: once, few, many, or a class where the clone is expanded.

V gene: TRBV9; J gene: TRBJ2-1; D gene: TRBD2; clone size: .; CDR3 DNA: TGTGCCAGCAGCGTGGTAGCGGGGAATTCCTACAATGAGCAGTTCTTC; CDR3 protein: CASSVVAGNSYNEQFF
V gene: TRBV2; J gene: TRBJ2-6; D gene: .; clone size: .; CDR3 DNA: TGTGCCAGCAGTCCCCGACTCTCTGGGGCCAACGTCCTGACTTTC; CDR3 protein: CASSPRLSGANVLTF
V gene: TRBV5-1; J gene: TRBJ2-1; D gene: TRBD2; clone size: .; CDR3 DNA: TGCGCCAGCAGCTTGGAGGCTAGCGGGAGTGAAGAGCAGTTCTTC; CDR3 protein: CASSLEASGSEEQFF
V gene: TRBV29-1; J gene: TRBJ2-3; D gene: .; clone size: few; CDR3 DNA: TGCAGCGTTCCCGGTTTGGGCACAGATACGCAGTATTTT; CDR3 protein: CSVPGLGTDTQYF
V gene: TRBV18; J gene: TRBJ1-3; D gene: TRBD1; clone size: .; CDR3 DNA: TGTGCCAGCTCACCACCGCTGACAGGGCGGGGAAACACCATATATTTT; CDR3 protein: CASSPPLTGRGNTIYF
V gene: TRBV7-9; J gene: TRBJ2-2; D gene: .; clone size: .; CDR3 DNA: TGTGCCAGCAGCTTAGTTTTAGGGTTGGTATCCGGGGAGCTGTTTTTT; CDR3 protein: CASSLVLGLVSGELFF
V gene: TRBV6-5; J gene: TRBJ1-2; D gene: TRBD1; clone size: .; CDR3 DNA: TGTGCCAGCAGCCGCTCAGGGGGCCGGTTCTATGGCTACACCTTC; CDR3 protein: CASSRSGGRFYGYTF
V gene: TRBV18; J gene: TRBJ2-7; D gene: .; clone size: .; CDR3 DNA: TGTGCCAGCTCCCAGTCCCAAGCCTACGAGCAGTACTTC; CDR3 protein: CASSQSQAYEQYF
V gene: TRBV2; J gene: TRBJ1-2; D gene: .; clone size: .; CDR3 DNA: TGTGCCAGCAGTGGCCGACAAGGGGATGGCTACACCTTC; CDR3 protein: CASSGRQGDGYTF
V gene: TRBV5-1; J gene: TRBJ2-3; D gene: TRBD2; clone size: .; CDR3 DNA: TGCGCCAGCAGCTCCGGGACTAGCGGGACCCCAACCGATACGCAGTATTTT; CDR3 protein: CASSSGTSGTPTDTQYF
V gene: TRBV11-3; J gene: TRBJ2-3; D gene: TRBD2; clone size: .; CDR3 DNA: TGTGCCAGCAGCTTAAGGGAGGGTCGAACAGATACGCAGTATTTT; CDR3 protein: CASSLREGRTDTQYF
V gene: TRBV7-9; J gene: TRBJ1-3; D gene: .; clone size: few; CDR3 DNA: TGTGCCAGCAGCTTAGCGGGCAGGACCTCTGGAAACACCATATATTTT; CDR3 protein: CASSLAGRTSGNTIYF
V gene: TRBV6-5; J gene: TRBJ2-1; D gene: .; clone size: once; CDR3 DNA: TGTGCCAGCACGAACACCGACAATGAGCAGTTCTTC; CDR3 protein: CASTNTDNEQFF
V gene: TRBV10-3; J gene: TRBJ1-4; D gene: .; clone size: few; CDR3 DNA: TGTGCCATCAGTGAAAAGGCTAATGAAAAACTGTTTTTT; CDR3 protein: CAISEKANEKLFF
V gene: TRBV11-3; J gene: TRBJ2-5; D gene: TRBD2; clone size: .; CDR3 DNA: TGTGCCAGCAGCTTAAGAGTAGCGGGAAAGGGAGAGACCCAGTACTTC; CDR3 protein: CASSLRVAGKGETQYF
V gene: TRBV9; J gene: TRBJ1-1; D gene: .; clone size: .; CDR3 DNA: TGTGCCAGCAGTAGACAGGCGGACACTGAAGCTTTCTTT; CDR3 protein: CASSRQADTEAFF
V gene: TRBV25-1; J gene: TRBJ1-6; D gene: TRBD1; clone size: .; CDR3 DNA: TGTGCCAGCAGTGAACCGGACAGGAGATCACCCCTCCACTTT; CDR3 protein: CASSEPDRRSPLHF
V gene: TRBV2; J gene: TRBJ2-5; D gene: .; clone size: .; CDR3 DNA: TGTGCCAGCAGTTCTCGAATAGGGGGAGTGGGAGAGACCCAGTACTTC; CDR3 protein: CASSSRIGGVGETQYF
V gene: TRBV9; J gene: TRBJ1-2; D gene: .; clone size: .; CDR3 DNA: TGTGCCAGCAGCGTAGGGGCGGCGGGAACGAACTATGGCTACACCTTC; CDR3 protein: CASSVGAAGTNYGYTF
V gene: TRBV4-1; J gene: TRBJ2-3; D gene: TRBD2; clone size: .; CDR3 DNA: TGCGCCAGCAGCCAAGCCCCTAGCGGAGCCTACTCTAGCACAGATACGCAGTATTTT; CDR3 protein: CASSQAPSGAYSSTDTQYF
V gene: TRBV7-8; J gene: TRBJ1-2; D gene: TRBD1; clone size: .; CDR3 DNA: TGTGCCAGCAGCCTCGACAGGGGGATCGGCTATGGCTACACCTTC; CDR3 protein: CASSLDRGIGYGYTF
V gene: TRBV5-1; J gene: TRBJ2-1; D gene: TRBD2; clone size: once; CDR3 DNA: TGCGCCAGCAGCGGACTAGCGGGGTTCGATGAGCAGTTCTTC; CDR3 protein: CASSGLAGFDEQFF
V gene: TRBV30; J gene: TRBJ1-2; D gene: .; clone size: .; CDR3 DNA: TGTGCCTGGATGAAGGTAGGAGGGGGAGCTAACTATGGCTACACCTTC; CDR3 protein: CAWMKVGGGANYGYTF